The clone carrying this TCR beta chain was detected many times. As yet, its antigen is unknown. This entry belongs to a study of T cells in Graves' hyperthyroidism and ophthalmopathy. Study-wide results and limits: In the blood, most expanded thyroid clonotypes above 0.001 appeared as well.

Germline V gene sequence: CDR1 LNHDA, CDR2 SQIVND (reference sequence). This CDR3 comprises 12 residues. Trimming shortened V by 8 bases and J by 11 bases, and 18 bases separated the two germline ends. Template material for amplifying TCR beta CDR3 regions consisted of RNA transcripts. HTBI primers were the set used in a first-round RT-PCR of the TCR CDR3. From the multiplex PCR reads, TCRdb called clonotypes with MiXCR, one entry per CDR3 protein. The sample carries around 110,000 distinct CDR3 sequences, 16% recorded once. What was sequenced was blood. This clonotype originated in a woman between 45 and 60 years old with Graves' hyperthyroidism. V usage is TRBV19 and J usage is TRBJ1-1; D unresolved. The CDR3 is CASSEGAGYAFF. The CDR3 DNA reads as TGTGCCAGTTCCGAGGGTGCAGGTTACGCTTTCTTT.